The entry below gives a single T cell receptor beta chain sequence along with its context. No antigen is known for it. Base qualities were left out, and no much larger clone turns up one base away. In total, more than 500 healthy bone marrow donors made up the cohort. All cohort members were sampled while nominally healthy, although unrecorded immune exposures were likely present. The donor was CMV seronegative and was included in the group of a few hundred seronegative cohort members. A peripheral blood sample was provided by each donor, and peripheral blood mononuclear cells were used for TCR beta sequencing. The Qiagen DNeasy Blood Extraction Kit was used to extract genomic DNA from the blood cell samples. This sample stems from a study of cytomegalovirus exposure and HLA in healthy donors (dated by TCRdb to the late 2010s). Study-level background: In an earlier analysis of under 750 of the donors, about 260 Gb of sequence data and roughly 100 million unique TCR beta sequences from 180 million or so T cells were reported. An early release covering just under 650 HLA-typed donors comprised approximately 300 gigabases of sequencing data and 85 million or so unique TCR sequences. Of the roughly 400 genotyped donors, roughly 85% fell in the genetic ancestry cluster associated with self-reported Caucasian donors. The study aimed to test whether cataloging public T cell receptors could reveal signatures of past pathogen exposure. The T cell repertoires of some 670 subjects were profiled by immunosequencing and related to cytomegalovirus serostatus. In addition to the first cohort of about 650 subjects, a separate validation cohort of about 120 different subjects was used. The study combined high-throughput TCR immunosequencing, statistical association of individual TCRs with disease status, and machine learning to predict cytomegalovirus infection status. A later analysis re-examined previously published TCR beta repertoires from roughly 720 donors and added high-resolution HLA genotyping to investigate patterns of TCR occurrence. Rather than drawing on any new phenotypic data, the later analysis identified candidate immune exposures from TCR beta sequences and the way those sequences occurred across donors. An earlier analysis of nearly 600 of the donors applied high-throughput TCR beta sequencing to assess whether each TCR beta V gene segment acted as functional or pseudogenic. Donor age, sex, ethnicity and CMV serostatus were collected together with the repertoire data. In a later genetic analysis, genome-wide SNP genotypes for about three fifths of the 666 donors were used, and that subset was treated as a discovery cohort. Every discovery cohort repertoire had been produced on one sequencing platform. HLA typing included class I and class II loci at four-digit resolution. The number of donors typed differed by locus, with about 620-630 for A, B, C, DRB1 and DQB1, roughly 520 for DQA1, 606 for DPA1, and roughly 450 for DPB1. Because of strong linkage in the cohort, roughly five DR-DQ haplotypes were treated as single units for association and clustering. Among 300 to 500 genotyped donors of the cohort, an average of around 250,000 unique TCR beta nucleotide sequences was sequenced per donor, of which roughly 18% were non-productive.

Broad study findings and their caveats: According to a later analysis, most CMV-associated TCR beta chains appeared to be HLA-restricted, and the HLA associations seemed to be driven largely by CMV exposure. In a later analysis, HLA-associated TCR beta chains showed more clonal expansion and lower generation probabilities than non-associated chains that were equally common. Most TCR sequences were seen in very few donors, while some public TCRs were found in many individuals. At a false discovery rate of 0.05, a later analysis linked 15,000 to 20,000 TCR beta sequences to specific HLA alleles. A group of highly shared sequence variants was considered likely to be a technical artifact of the sequencing pipeline. According to a later analysis, parvovirus B19, influenza, CMV and Epstein-Barr virus appeared linked to several top co-occurrence clusters. According to a later analysis, TCR association rates differed among HLA loci, with DRB1 alleles showing the most associated TCRs and HLA-C alleles showing the fewest. The authors suggested that the approach could potentially be generalized to other disease states and immunological phenotypes. Broadly in line with IMGT annotations, most TCR beta V segments showed up in productive rearrangements about 87% or about 30% of the time in an earlier analysis of approximately 600 of the donors. HLA typing was unavailable for some donors at each locus, so association tests used only the typed subset. In both the original and validation cohorts, the classifier was reported to diagnose cytomegalovirus status with high specificity and sensitivity. CMV serostatus was the only immune exposure information available for the cohort. A total of about 150 TCR beta chains were listed by the study as associated with cytomegalovirus. Sequencing depth was assumed to be roughly uniform across donors in the presence/absence analyses, though that assumption may not hold. In a later genetic analysis, fewer N-insertions in productive TCRs were reported among donors in an Asian-associated ancestry cluster than the approximately 670-donor mean. A further reported finding was that TCR beta sequences accurately predicted the HLA-A and HLA-B alleles for most subjects in the first cohort. The earlier analysis of 587 of the donors excluded some 16 rarely observed V segments, including chromosome 9 orphons, because counts were too low. A few of the identified cytomegalovirus-associated TCR beta chains were confirmed in vitro to be specific for cytomegalovirus antigens. This cohort had only TCR beta chains sequenced, and the lack of alpha or paired-chain data limited which features could be detected. Assigning TCR associations to individual alleles was difficult when HLA alleles, especially DR and DQ, strongly co-occurred. Some IMGT-functional V segments, including TRBV6-2 and TRBV6-3, could not be distinguished by the 87-base-pair reads and were therefore excluded. Linkage disequilibrium might explain the correlated functional status among segregating V segments, but an unknown experimental factor could not be ruled out. V-gene and J-gene trimming of TCR beta chains was associated with a missense DCLRE1C variant in a later genetic analysis, and the association was replicated in an independent cohort.

The library was built by means of the immunoSEQ multiplex PCR assay. The multiplex PCR relied on a mix of 60 forward primers for TCR Vbeta segments and 13 reverse primers for TCR Jbeta segments. Amplification of the CDR3 region of rearranged TCR beta genes was performed with a multiplex PCR assay on genomic DNA. The Illumina HiSeq System was used to sequence the amplified TCR beta libraries as 87-base-pair reads. Regarding the original processing steps: In a later analysis, about 80 million unique TCR beta chains were counted across the 500 to 850 repertoires, and approximately 11 million of these chains were shared by at least two donors. Raw reads were error-corrected and collapsed into unique sequences by a nearest-neighbor algorithm in which closely related sequences were merged to remove PCR and sequencing errors. CDR3 sequences were aligned to IMGT reference sequences to assign V, D and J gene segments. For a sequence to be retained, at least a six-nucleotide match to both a V gene segment and a J gene segment was required. A rearrangement was called productive if the CDR3 had no stop codons and remained in frame with V and J, and every other rearrangement was called non-productive. CDR3 was defined according to IMGT convention as the region running from the second conserved V-encoded cysteine to the conserved J-encoded phenylalanine. The earlier analysis of about 590 of the donors excluded sequences that lacked an unambiguous match to a single V gene segment. An earlier analysis of 587 of the donors called V segments functional above 56.7% productive rearrangements and segregating when the between-donor standard deviation exceeded 5%. To diagnose cytomegalovirus status from the catalog of TCR beta chain sequences, a statistical classification framework was built. V and J gene assignment, in a later analysis, came from comparing TCR nucleotide sequences with IMGT/GENE-DB human TR gene sequences. The TCRdist pipeline was used in a later analysis to assign CDR3 sequences and most-parsimonious VDJ recombination scenarios. In a later analysis, each TCR beta chain was defined by its CDR3 amino acid sequence together with its V-gene family, and reads without a unique V-gene family were excluded. To address suspected cross-contamination and a sequencing artifact, a later analysis removed a few hundred highly shared, low-generation-probability nucleotide sequences. In a later analysis, a clonal expansion index was calculated for each public chain from normalized within-repertoire ranks of inferred template counts. In a later analysis, generation probabilities were computed with a VDJ recombination model fitted to out-of-frame rearrangements, and the resulting probabilities were checked against IGoR. In a later analysis, TCR-TCR, TCR-HLA and TCR-CMV co-occurrence was scored with hypergeometric tests, and a repertoire-size bias correction was applied to TCR pairs. False discovery rates were estimated in a later analysis by permuting HLA or CMV assignments 20 times. In a later analysis, co-occurring TCRs were grouped with DBSCAN, and TCRdist sequence similarity was added when clustering was performed within HLA-allele-positive subsets. Repertoires with fewer than 30,000 or more than 120,000 public chains were left out of co-occurrence clustering, as were several repertoires with anomalous nucleotide sharing. Imported from immuneACCESS, the table was reduced by TCRdb to in-frame sequences with V and J called. These copies leave out some clones; in studies compared against another copy, an unresolved V gene accounts for under half, and the cause of the remainder is not known. The V and J calls and the clone size are those of that table, but D and trimming were determined from the DNA. The sample has 150,000 to 190,000 clones on record, about 68% of them singletons. Over 1.3% of the sample goes to the ten largest clones.

The CDR3 measures 18 amino acids from cysteine to phenylalanine. Solely the CDR3 DNA is kept, with 54 bases framed from the first base. CDR1 and CDR2 are read off the germline V gene (reference sequence) as PRHDT and FYEKMQ. The junction shows trimming of 0 bases on V and 2 bases on J, and the gene matches do not reach 13 bases of it. The chain couples TRBV13 to TRBJ2-7, and 7 junctional nucleotides match TRBD2. Sample: PBMCs. This TCR came from a man aged 18 to 29 in good health and CMV-seronegative. The CDR3 region has the sequence CASSLGDPLAGVAYEQYF. In nucleotide form, the sequence is TGTGCCAGCAGCTTAGGGGACCCTCTCGCGGGAGTCGCCTACGAGCAGTACTTC.